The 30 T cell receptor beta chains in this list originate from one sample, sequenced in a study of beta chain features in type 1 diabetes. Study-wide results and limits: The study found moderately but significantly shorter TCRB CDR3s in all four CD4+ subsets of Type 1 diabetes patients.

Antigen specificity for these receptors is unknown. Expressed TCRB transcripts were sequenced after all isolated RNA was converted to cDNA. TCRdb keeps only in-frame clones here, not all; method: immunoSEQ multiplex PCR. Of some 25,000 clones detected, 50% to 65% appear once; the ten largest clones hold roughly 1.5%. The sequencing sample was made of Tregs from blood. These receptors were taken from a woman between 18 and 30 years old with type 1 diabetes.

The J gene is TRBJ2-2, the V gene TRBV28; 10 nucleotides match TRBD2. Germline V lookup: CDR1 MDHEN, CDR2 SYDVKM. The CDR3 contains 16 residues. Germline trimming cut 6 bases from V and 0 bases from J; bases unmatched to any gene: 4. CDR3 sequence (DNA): TGTGCCAGCAGACCCAGCGGGAGGGCGAACACCGGGGAGCTGTTTTTT. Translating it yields CASRPSGRANTGELFF. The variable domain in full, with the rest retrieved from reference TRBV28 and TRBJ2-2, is DVKVTQSSRYLVKRTGEKVFLECVQDMDHENMFWYRQDPGLGLRLIYFSYDVKMKEKGDIPEGYSVSREKKERFSLILESASTNQTSMYLCASRPSGRANTGELFFGEGSRLTVL.

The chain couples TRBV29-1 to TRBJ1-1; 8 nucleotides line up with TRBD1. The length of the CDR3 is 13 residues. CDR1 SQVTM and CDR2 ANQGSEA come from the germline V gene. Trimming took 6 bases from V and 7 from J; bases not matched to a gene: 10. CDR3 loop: CSVADRGRGEAFF. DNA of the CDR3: TGCAGCGTCGCCGACAGGGGACGGGGTGAAGCTTTCTTT.

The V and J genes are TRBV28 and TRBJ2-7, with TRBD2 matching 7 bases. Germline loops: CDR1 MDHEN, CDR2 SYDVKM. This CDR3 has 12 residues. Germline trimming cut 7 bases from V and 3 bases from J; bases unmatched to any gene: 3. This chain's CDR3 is CASTSGNYEQYF. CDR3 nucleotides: TGTGCCAGCACCAGCGGGAACTACGAGCAGTACTTC.

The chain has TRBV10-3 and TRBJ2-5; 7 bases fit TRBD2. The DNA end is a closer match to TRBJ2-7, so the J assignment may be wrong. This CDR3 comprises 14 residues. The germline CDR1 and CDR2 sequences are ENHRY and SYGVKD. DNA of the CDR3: TGTGCCATCAGCCCAACTAGCGAGGTTTACGAGCAGTACTTC. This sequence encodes CAISPTSEVYEQYF.

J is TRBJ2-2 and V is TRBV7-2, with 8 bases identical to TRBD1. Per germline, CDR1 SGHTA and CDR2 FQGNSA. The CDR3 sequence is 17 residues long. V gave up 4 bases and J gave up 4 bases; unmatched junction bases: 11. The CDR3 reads CASSYRQGSQFTGELFF. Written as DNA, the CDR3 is TGTGCCAGCAGCTATCGACAGGGGTCTCAATTCACCGGGGAGCTGTTTTTT.

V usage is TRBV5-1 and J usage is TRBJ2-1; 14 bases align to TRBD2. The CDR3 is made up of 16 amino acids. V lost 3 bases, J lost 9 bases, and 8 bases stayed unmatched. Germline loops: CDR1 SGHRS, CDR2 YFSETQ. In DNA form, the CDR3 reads TGCGCCAGCAGCTCCAAGACTAGCGGGAGGGCCGGTGAGCAGTTCTTC. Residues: CASSSKTSGRAGEQFF.

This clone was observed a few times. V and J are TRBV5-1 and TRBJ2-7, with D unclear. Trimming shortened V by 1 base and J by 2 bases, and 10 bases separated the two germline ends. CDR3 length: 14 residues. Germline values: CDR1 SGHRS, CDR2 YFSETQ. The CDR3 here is CASSLYRPTYEQYF. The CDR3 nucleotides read TGCGCCAGCAGCTTGTACAGACCAACCTACGAGCAGTACTTC.

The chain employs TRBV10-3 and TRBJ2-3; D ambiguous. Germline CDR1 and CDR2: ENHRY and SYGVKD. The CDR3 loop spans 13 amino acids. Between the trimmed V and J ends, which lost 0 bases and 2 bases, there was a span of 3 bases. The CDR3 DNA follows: TGTGCCATCAGTGAGTCCTCCACAGATACGCAGTATTTT. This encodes CAISESSTDTQYF.

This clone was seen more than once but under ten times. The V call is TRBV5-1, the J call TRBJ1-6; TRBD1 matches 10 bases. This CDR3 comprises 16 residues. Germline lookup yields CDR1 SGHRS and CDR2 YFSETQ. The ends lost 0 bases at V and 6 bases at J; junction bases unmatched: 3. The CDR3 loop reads CASSLEGQGTNSPLHF. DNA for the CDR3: TGCGCCAGCAGCTTGGAGGGACAGGGGACTAATTCACCCCTCCACTTT.

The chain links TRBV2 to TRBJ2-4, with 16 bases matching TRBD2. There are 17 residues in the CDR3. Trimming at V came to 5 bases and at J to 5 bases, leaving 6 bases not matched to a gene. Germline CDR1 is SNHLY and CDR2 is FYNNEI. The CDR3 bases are TGTGCCAGCAGTTCGGGACTAGCGGGAGGGCCCCAAAACATTCAGTACTTC. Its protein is CASSSGLAGGPQNIQYF. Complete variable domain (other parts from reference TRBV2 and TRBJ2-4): EPEVTQTPSHQVTQMGQEVILRCVPISNHLYFYWYRQILGQKVEFLVSFYNNEISEKSEIFDDQFSVERPDGSNFTLKIRSTKLEDSAMYFCASSSGLAGGPQNIQYFGAGTRLSVL.

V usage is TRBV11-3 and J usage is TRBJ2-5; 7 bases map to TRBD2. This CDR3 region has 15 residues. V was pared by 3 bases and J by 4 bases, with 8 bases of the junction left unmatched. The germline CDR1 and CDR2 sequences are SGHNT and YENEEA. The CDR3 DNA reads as TGTGCCAGCAGCTTCTACAATGGGACTACAGAGACCCAGTACTTC. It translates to CASSFYNGTTETQYF.

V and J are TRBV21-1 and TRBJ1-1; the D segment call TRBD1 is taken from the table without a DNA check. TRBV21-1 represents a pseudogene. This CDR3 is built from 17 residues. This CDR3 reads CASSKASGMGVDTEAFF. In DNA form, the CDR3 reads TGTGCCAGCAGCAAAGCCTCAGGAATGGGTGTGGACACTGAAGCTTTCTTT.

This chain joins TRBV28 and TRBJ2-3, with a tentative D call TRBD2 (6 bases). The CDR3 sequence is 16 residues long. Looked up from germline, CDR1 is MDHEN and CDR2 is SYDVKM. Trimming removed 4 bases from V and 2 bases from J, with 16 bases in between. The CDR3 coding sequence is TGTGCCAGCAGTTATCCTTCGGGGGTGGCCACAGATACGCAGTATTTT. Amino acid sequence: CASSYPSGVATDTQYF. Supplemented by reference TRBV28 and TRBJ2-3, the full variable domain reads DVKVTQSSRYLVKRTGEKVFLECVQDMDHENMFWYRQDPGLGLRLIYFSYDVKMKEKGDIPEGYSVSREKKERFSLILESASTNQTSMYLCASSYPSGVATDTQYFGPGTRLTVL.

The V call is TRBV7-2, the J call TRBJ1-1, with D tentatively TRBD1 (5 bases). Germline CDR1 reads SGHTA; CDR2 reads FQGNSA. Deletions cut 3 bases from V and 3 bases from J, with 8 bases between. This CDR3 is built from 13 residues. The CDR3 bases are TGTGCCAGCAGCTTCGACAGCTACACTGAAGCTTTCTTT. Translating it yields CASSFDSYTEAFF.

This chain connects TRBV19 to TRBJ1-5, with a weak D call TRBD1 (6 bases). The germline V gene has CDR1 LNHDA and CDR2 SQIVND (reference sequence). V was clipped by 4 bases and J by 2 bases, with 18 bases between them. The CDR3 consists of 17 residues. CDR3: CASSNRRTVEGNQPQHF. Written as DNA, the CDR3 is TGTGCCAGTAGTAACCGCAGGACAGTTGAGGGCAATCAGCCCCAGCATTTT.

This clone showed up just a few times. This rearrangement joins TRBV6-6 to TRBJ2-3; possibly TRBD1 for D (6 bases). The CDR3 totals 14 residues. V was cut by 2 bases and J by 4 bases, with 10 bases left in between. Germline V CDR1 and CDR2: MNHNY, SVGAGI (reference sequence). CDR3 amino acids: CASSYVKGADTQYF. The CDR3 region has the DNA TGTGCCAGCAGTTACGTAAAGGGGGCAGATACGCAGTATTTT.

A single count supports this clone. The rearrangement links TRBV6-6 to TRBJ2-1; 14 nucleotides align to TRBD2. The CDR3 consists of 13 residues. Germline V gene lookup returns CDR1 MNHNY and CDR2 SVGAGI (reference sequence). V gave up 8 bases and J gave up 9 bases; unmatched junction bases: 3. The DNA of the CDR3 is TGTGCCAGCGAGGGACTAGCGGGAGCTGAGCAGTTCTTC. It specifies CASEGLAGAEQFF.

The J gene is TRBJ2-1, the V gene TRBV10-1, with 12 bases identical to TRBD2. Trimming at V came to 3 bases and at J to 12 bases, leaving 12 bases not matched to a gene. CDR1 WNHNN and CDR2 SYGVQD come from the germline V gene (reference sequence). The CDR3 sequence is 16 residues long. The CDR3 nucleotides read TGCGCCAGCAGTGAAGGAGGACTAGCGGGAAAACAAGGGCAGTTCTTC. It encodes CASSEGGLAGKQGQFF.

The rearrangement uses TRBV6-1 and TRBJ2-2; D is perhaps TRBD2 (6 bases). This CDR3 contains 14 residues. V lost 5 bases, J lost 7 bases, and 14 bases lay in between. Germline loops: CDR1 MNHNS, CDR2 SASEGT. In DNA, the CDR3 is TGTGCCAGCAGTATAATGGCGGGAAGCGGGGAGCTGTTTTTT. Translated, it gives CASSIMAGSGELFF.

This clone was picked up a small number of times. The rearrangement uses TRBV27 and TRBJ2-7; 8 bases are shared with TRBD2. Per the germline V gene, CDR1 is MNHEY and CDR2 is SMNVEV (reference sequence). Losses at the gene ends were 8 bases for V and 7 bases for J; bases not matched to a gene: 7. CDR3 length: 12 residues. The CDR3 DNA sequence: TGTGCCAGCGCGGGACTAGGGATGGAGCAGTACTTC. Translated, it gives CASAGLGMEQYF.

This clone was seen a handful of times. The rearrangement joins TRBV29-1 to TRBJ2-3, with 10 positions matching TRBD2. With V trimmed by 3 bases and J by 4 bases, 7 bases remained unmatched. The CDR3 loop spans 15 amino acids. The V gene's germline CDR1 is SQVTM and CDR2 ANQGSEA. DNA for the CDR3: TGCAGCGTTGAGATCAGCGGGAGGGCCCCAGATACGCAGTATTTT. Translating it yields CSVEISGRAPDTQYF.

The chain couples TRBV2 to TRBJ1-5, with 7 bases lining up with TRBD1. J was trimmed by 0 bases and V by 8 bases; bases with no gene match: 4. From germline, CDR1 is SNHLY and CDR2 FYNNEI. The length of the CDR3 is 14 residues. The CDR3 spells CASRQGYSNQPQHF. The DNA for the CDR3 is TGTGCCAGCCGACAGGGATATAGCAATCAGCCCCAGCATTTT.

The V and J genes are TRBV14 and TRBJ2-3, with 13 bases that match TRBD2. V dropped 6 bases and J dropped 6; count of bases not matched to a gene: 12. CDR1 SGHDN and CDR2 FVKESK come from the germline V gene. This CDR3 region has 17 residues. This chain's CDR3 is CASRRGGLAGVRDTQYF. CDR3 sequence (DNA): TGTGCCAGCAGACGAGGCGGACTAGCGGGAGTTAGGGATACGCAGTATTTT.

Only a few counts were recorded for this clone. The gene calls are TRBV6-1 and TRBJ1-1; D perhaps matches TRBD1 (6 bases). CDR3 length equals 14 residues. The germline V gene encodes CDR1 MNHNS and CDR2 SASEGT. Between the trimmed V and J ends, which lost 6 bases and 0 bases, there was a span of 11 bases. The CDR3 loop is CASRSRGVNTEAFF. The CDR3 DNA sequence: TGTGCCAGCAGGAGCAGGGGAGTGAACACTGAAGCTTTCTTT.

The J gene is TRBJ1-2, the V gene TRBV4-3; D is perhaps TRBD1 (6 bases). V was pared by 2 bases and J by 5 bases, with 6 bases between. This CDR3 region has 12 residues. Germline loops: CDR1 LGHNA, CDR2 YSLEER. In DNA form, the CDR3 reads TGCGCCAGCAGCCAACAGGGGTATGGCTACACCTTC. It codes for CASSQQGYGYTF.

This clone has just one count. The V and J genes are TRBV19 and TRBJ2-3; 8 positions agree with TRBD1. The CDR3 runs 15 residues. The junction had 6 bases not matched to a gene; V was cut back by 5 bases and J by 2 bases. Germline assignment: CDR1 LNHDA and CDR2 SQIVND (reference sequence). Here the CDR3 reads CASSGRTGNTDTQYF. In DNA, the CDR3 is TGTGCCAGTAGTGGACGGACAGGGAACACAGATACGCAGTATTTT.

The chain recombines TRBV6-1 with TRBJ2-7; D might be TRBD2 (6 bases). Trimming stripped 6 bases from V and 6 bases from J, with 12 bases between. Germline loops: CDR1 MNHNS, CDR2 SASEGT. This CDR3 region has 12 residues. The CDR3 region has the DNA TGTGCCAGCAGGTCCTTGGGAGGCGAGCAGTACTTC. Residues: CASRSLGGEQYF.

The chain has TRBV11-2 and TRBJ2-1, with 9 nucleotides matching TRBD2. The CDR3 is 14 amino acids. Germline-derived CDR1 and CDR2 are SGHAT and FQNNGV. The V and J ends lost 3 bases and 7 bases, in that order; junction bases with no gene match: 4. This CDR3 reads CASSLGLAGNEQFF. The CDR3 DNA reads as TGTGCCAGCAGCTTGGGACTAGCTGGTAATGAGCAGTTCTTC.

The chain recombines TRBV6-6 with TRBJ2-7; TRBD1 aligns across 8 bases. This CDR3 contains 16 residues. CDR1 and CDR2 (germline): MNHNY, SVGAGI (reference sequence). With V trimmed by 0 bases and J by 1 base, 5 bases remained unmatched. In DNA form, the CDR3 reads TGTGCCAGCAGTTACTCTACAGGACAGGGTTCCTACGAGCAGTACTTC. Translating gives CASSYSTGQGSYEQYF.

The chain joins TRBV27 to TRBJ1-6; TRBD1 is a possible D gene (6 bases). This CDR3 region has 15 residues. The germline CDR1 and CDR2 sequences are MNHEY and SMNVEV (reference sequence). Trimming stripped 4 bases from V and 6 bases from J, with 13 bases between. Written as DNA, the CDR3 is TGTGCCAGCAGTTCTTACCGAGGGGGTAATTCACCCCTCCACTTT. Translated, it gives CASSSYRGGNSPLHF.